The present T cell receptor (beta chain) was sequenced within a study of blood T cells in healthy people across ages. Notes on the study in general: Both naive CD4+ cell counts and diversity were greater in long-lived donors than in aged donors. Age brought a roughly linear fall in TCR beta diversity measured per million T cells.

The CDR3 contains 17 residues. Trimming shortened V by 5 bases and J by 8 bases, and 25 bases separated the two germline ends. CDR1 and CDR2 (germline): SGHDN, FVKESK. This clonotype was picked up a small number of times. Its antigen is still unknown. Primers used in a second PCR of roughly 6 to 12 cycles were a sample-barcoded 5' primer and a J-beta primer mix. TCRdb recomputed calls from the 5' RACE reads with MiXCR, one row per CDR3 protein. The sample shows about 800,000 distinct CDR3 sequences, less than 60% of them seen only once. Each sample provided at least 5 micrograms of extracted total RNA.

Input material: blood. The V call is TRBV14, the J call TRBJ2-1; D remains unclear. This TCR came from a man older than 75 in good health. The CDR3 coding sequence is TGTGCCAGCAGCGCGGTAGGTGGCGCCCTTCAAGGAGATGAGCAGTTCTTC. Protein product: CASSAVGGALQGDEQFF.